These 8 T cell receptor beta chains were sequenced from one sample in a study of OX40 agonist ivuxolimab in advanced cancers. Data came from immunoSEQ multiplex PCR; TCRdb stores just in-frame clones and leaves some out. The sample consists of over 35,000 clones, 74% of them appearing once. Sequencing used CD4+ or CD8+ T cells sorted from blood, obtained in a trial of the OX40 agonist ivuxolimab. The receptors were sampled from an adult with an advanced solid tumor such as melanoma, head and neck, liver or kidney cancer.

V usage is TRBV6-6 and J usage is TRBJ1-6, with 8 nucleotides matching TRBD1. The CDR3 runs to 15 residues. The junction had 7 bases not matched to a gene; V was cut back by 2 bases and J by 10 bases. Germline CDR1 reads MNHNY; CDR2 reads SVGAGI (reference sequence). CDR3 nucleotides: TGTGCCAGCAGTTACGACGGGACAGGAGGGTCACCCCTCCACTTT. Translating it yields CASSYDGTGGSPLHF.

In its sample, this clone was seen once. The chain joins TRBV7-9 to TRBJ1-1; no clear D. Germline CDR1 and CDR2: SEHNR and FQNEAQ (reference sequence). This CDR3 has 11 amino acids. V lost 6 bases, J lost 5 bases, and 7 bases lay in between. The CDR3 DNA reads as TGTGCCAGCAGTTCCCAGACTGAAGCTTTCTTT. This gives the protein CASSSQTEAFF.

This clone was detected only a few times. The chain employs TRBV5-5 and TRBJ1-5, with 8 bases lining up with TRBD1. V shed 4 bases, J shed 6 bases, and the junction held 12 bases outside the gene matches. The CDR3 sequence is 16 residues long. CDR1 is SGHKS and CDR2 is YYEKEE in the germline V gene (reference sequence). The CDR3 region has the DNA TGTGCCAGCAGCCCACGAGGGACAGGTAACGCTCAGCCCCAGCATTTT. Translation: CASSPRGTGNAQPQHF.

The chain employs TRBV9 and TRBJ2-3; TRBD2 agrees at 8 bases. After removal of 2 bases from V and 4 bases from J, the junction contained 6 bases not matched to a gene. Germline CDR1 reads SGDLS; CDR2 reads YYNGEE. The CDR3 sequence is 15 residues long. This chain's CDR3 is CASSVTGGPPDTQYF. DNA of the CDR3: TGTGCCAGCAGCGTTACGGGGGGGCCCCCAGATACGCAGTATTTT.

V is TRBV5-1 and J is TRBJ1-1, with 7 bases aligning to TRBD1. Germline CDR1 is SGHRS and CDR2 is YFSETQ. This CDR3 has 17 amino acids. V was clipped by 4 bases and J by 0 bases; unmatched bases: 12. The CDR3 bases are TGCGCCAGCAGCAGGGGCCGGGACAGCTATATGAACACTGAAGCTTTCTTT. It encodes CASSRGRDSYMNTEAFF.

The gene calls are TRBV5-1 and TRBJ2-3; 7 bases agree with TRBD2. The V gene's germline CDR1 is SGHRS and CDR2 YFSETQ. The CDR3 extends over 15 amino acids. V dropped 4 bases and J dropped 5; count of bases not matched to a gene: 10. In nucleotides, the CDR3 is TGCGCCAGCAGCCCCCGGGACTACGGAATAGATACGCAGTATTTT. Its translation is CASSPRDYGIDTQYF.

This chain joins TRBV7-6 and TRBJ2-7, with D unresolved. CDR3 length: 13 amino acids. V lost 1 base and J lost 6, with 10 bases in between. Germline V lookup: CDR1 SGHVS, CDR2 FNYEAQ. CDR3 residues: CASSLEVSGEQYF. The CDR3 DNA is TGTGCCAGCAGCTTAGAGGTTTCGGGCGAGCAGTACTTC.

This rearrangement joins TRBV6-1 to TRBJ2-1; D may be TRBD1 or TRBD2 (6 bases each). CDR3 size: 14 residues. Trimming stripped 8 bases from V and 4 bases from J, with 15 bases between. In germline, CDR1 is MNHNS, CDR2 SASEGT. CDR3 region: CASARGLGYNEQFF. The CDR3 DNA follows: TGTGCCAGCGCCCGGGGGCTCGGTTACAATGAGCAGTTCTTC.